This TCR beta chain appears in the sequencing data of a study of shared clonotypes between healthy human individuals. Overall study: The study drew on a couple of women and three men aged 18 to 49 as donors. Three plates were used per donor for CD4 naive, three for CD4 memory, two for CD8 naive and one for CD8 memory.

This CDR3 is built from 11 residues. V gave up 0 bases and J gave up 15 bases, with 9 bases separating them. The germline gives CDR1 MDHEN, CDR2 SYDVKM. With respect to this clone: Antigen unknown.

Repertoires were generated with immunoSEQ multiplex PCR, while TCRdb's copy carries only in-frame clones and drops some. The sample carries more than 2 million clones, approximately 96% recorded once. General study points: Generation probability values for non-shared clonotypes were lower than those for clonotypes shared by all four donors.

The receptor was derived from a man aged 18 to 30 in good health. J is TRBJ1-5 and V is TRBV28, with TRBD1 as a possible D gene (6 bases). Sequencing was done on a sample of naive CD4+ T cells sorted from blood. Stated subset: CD45RA+ positively selected. The CDR3 reads CASSLWDRMHF. In DNA form, the CDR3 reads TGTGCCAGCAGTTTATGGGACAGAATGCATTTT.